This is a list of T cell receptor beta chains from one sample in a study of spatial heterogeneity in lung cancer. Each CDR3 protein gets one entry after TCRdb re-called the 5' RACE reads with MiXCR. The sample shows about 100,000 distinct CDR3 sequences, 15% to 20% of them seen only once. Specimen: PBMCs, collected at follow-up. The receptors derive from a male donor with early-stage non-small cell lung cancer. Each CDR3 is given with its conserved first and last residue. The D gene is left open where the match is weak. The listing skips clone size in some rows; elsewhere it reads once, few, many or a size class.

j_gene,d_gene,v_gene,abundance,CDR3aa,CDR3nt
TRBJ2-3,TRBD2,TRBV12-3/TRBV12-4,NA,CASSLRTSATDAQYF,TGTGCCAGCAGTTTACGGACTAGCGCAACAGATGCGCAGTATTTT
TRBJ2-5,NA,TRBV7-2,many,CASSLVAGSQETQYF,TGTGCCAGCAGCTTAGTGGCGGGGAGTCAAGAGACCCAGTACTTC
TRBJ1-4,NA,TRBV30,few,CAWPPREGDGEKLFF,TGTGCCTGGCCCCCCCGGGAGGGGGATGGAGAAAAACTGTTTTTT
TRBJ1-1,TRBD1,TRBV3-1,few,CASSSTGAKTEAFF,TGTGCCAGCAGCTCGACAGGGGCGAAAACTGAAGCTTTCTTT
TRBJ2-3,TRBD2,TRBV29-1,NA,CSVVLAGGTDTQYF,TGCAGCGTCGTATTAGCGGGGGGCACAGATACGCAGTATTTT
TRBJ2-3,NA,TRBV20-1,NA,CSATDYRTIDTQYF,TGCAGTGCTACGGACTATCGTACGATCGATACGCAGTATTTT
TRBJ2-5,NA,TRBV19,NA,CASSTGTDAETQYF,TGTGCCAGTAGTACTGGGACTGACGCGGAGACCCAGTACTTC
TRBJ2-1,TRBD2,TRBV4-1,NA,CASSLLAESYNEQFF,TGCGCCAGCAGCCTTCTAGCGGAGTCCTACAATGAGCAGTTCTTC
TRBJ2-3,NA,TRBV4-2,many,CASSQERPGFTDTQYF,TGTGCCAGCAGCCAAGAGAGACCGGGATTCACAGATACGCAGTATTTT
TRBJ2-1,TRBD2,TRBV6-5,NA,CASSLAGGASNLGEQFF,TGTGCCAGCAGTTTAGCGGGAGGCGCCTCGAACTTGGGTGAGCAGTTCTTC
TRBJ2-3,TRBD2,TRBV7-2,many,CASSSPAGNKYF,TGTGCCAGCAGCTCCCCAGCGGGGAATAAGTATTTT
TRBJ2-7,NA,TRBV5-1,few,CASSLQGFYGEQYF,TGCGCCAGCAGCTTGCAGGGTTTTTACGGGGAGCAGTACTTC
TRBJ2-6,NA,TRBV7-8,few,CASSRYSGANVLTF,TGTGCCAGCAGCAGGTATTCTGGGGCCAACGTCCTGACTTTC
TRBJ2-3,TRBD2,TRBV10-2,NA,CASSEGLAGPDTQYF,TGCGCCAGCAGCGAGGGACTAGCGGGACCAGATACGCAGTATTTT
TRBJ2-2,NA,TRBV7-9,few,CASGKAVTGELFF,TGTGCCAGCGGGAAGGCGGTTACCGGGGAGCTGTTTTTT
TRBJ2-7,TRBD2,TRBV7-9,few,CASSSWTSGGYEQYF,TGTGCCAGCAGCAGTTGGACTAGCGGGGGCTACGAGCAGTACTTC
TRBJ1-1,NA,TRBV7-2,NA,CASSPRGVVNTEAFF,TGTGCCAGCAGCCCTCGGGGGGTAGTGAACACTGAAGCTTTCTTT
TRBJ2-2,NA,TRBV12-5,many,CASGLVPDGHTNTGELFF,TGTGCTAGTGGTTTGGTCCCAGACGGACACACGAACACCGGGGAGCTGTTTTTT
TRBJ1-3,NA,TRBV6-6,few,CASSYSGDGNTIYF,TGTGCCAGCAGTTACTCAGGGGACGGAAACACCATATATTTT
TRBJ2-5,NA,TRBV7-3,NA,CASSLSRGVTQYF,TGTGCCAGCAGCTTAAGCAGGGGAGTGACCCAGTACTTC
TRBJ2-2,TRBD1,TRBV9,NA,CASKGQGKAGELFF,TGTGCCAGCAAGGGACAGGGGAAGGCCGGGGAGCTGTTTTTT
TRBJ2-5,TRBD2,TRBV20-1,few,CSARPIGKREGPRETQYF,TGCAGTGCTAGACCGATTGGGAAGCGGGAGGGCCCTCGGGAGACCCAGTACTTC
TRBJ2-7,NA,TRBV20-1,NA,CSATELGGTVIYEQYF,TGCAGTGCTACGGAGCTTGGGGGGACAGTTATCTACGAGCAGTACTTC
TRBJ2-3,NA,TRBV10-1,NA,CASSGNIQADTQYF,TGCGCCAGCAGTGGGAATATTCAGGCGGATACGCAGTATTTT
TRBJ1-2,NA,TRBV20-1,few,CSASTNYGYTF,TGCAGTGCTTCGACAAACTATGGCTACACCTTC
TRBJ2-3,TRBD1,TRBV7-9,many,CASSSTGADTQYF,TGTGCCAGCAGCTCGACAGGGGCAGATACGCAGTATTTT
TRBJ2-1,TRBD1,TRBV11-2,few,CASSLDLGGIAYNEQFF,TGTGCCAGCAGCTTAGACCTAGGGGGCATTGCCTACAATGAGCAGTTCTTC
TRBJ1-1,NA,TRBV20-1,many,CSARGVSWGEAFF,TGCAGTGCTAGAGGGGTCTCCTGGGGTGAAGCTTTCTTT
TRBJ1-4,NA,TRBV4-1,few,CASSQDVTGTNEKLFF,TGCGCCAGCAGCCAAGATGTCACAGGGACTAATGAAAAACTGTTTTTT
TRBJ1-5,NA,TRBV5-1,NA,CASSLVSGEPYSNQPQHF,TGCGCCAGCAGCTTGGTTTCAGGGGAGCCCTATAGCAATCAGCCCCAGCATTTT
TRBJ1-2,NA,TRBV9,NA,CASSVKYRLSTF,TGTGCCAGCAGCGTGAAGTACCGGTTGTCCACCTTC